This entry lists 18 T cell receptor beta chains sequenced from one sample in a study of cytomegalovirus exposure and HLA in healthy donors. The PCR had 60 Vbeta and 13 Jbeta primers. The repertoire was sequenced with immunoSEQ multiplex PCR; TCRdb's copy has only in-frame clones and lacks some. The sample contains about 89,000 clones, 65% to 75% of which appear only once. Sequencing was performed on PBMCs. Receptor source: a man aged 25 to 45 in good health and CMV-seronegative.

The chain has TRBV27 and TRBJ2-1, with D perhaps TRBD1 (6 bases). CDR1 and CDR2 (germline): MNHEY, SMNVEV (reference sequence). Trimming took off 5 bases at V and 0 bases at J, with 11 bases between the two ends. The CDR3 is made up of 15 amino acids. In DNA, the CDR3 is TGTGCCAGCAGTCCCTTGGGGGCCTCCTACAATGAGCAGTTCTTC. This encodes CASSPLGASYNEQFF.

As to this clone: The sample carries other DNA sequences with the same CDR3. The chain combines TRBV5-1 with TRBJ2-3; TRBD1 is a possible D gene (6 bases). Trimming stripped 0 bases from V and 2 bases from J, with 10 bases between. The germline CDR1 and CDR2 sequences are SGHRS and YFSETQ. The CDR3 sequence is 15 residues long. CDR3 coding DNA: TGCGCCAGCAGCTTGGGGACAGCTTCCACAGATACGCAGTATTTT. Translating gives CASSLGTASTDTQYF. Full variable domain (remainder filled in from reference TRBV5-1 and TRBJ2-3): KAGVTQTPRYLIKTRGQQVTLSCSPISGHRSVSWYQQTPGQGLQFLFEYFSETQRNKGNFPGRFSGRQFSNSRSEMNVSTLELGDSALYLCASSLGTASTDTQYFGPGTRLTVL.

This clone was counted a few times. The chain recombines TRBV4-3 with TRBJ1-1; 10 positions agree with TRBD1. From germline, CDR1 is LGHNA and CDR2 YSLEER. This CDR3 spans 15 amino acids. Trimming at V came to 4 bases and at J to 5 bases, leaving 7 bases not matched to a gene. The CDR3 sequence is CASSRRQGAWTEAFF. The CDR3 nucleotides read TGCGCCAGCAGCCGCCGACAGGGGGCTTGGACTGAAGCTTTCTTT.

The rearrangement links TRBV7-2 to TRBJ1-1, with a tentative D call TRBD1 (6 bases). Germline CDR1 SGHTA, CDR2 FQGNSA. Trimming took off 5 bases at V and 7 bases at J, with 17 bases between the two ends. The CDR3 consists of 14 residues. This CDR3 reads CASSRAGGLVEAFF. As DNA, the CDR3 is TGTGCCAGCAGCCGAGCGGGGGGGCTGGTTGAAGCTTTCTTT.

With respect to this clone: At one boundary the junction diverges from the germline segment, which might be a read error. Other nucleotide sequences in the sample specify the same CDR3. This sequence joins TRBV6-5 and TRBJ1-6, with 7 bases that match TRBD1. Looked up from germline, CDR1 is MNHEY and CDR2 is SVGAGI. The CDR3 totals 14 residues. The CDR3 protein is CASSYGRGRSPLHF. As DNA, the CDR3 is TGCGCCAGCAGTTACGGAAGGGGGCGATCACCCCTCCACTTT.

This clone was seen just once. The V and J genes are TRBV30 and TRBJ2-5, with a weak D call TRBD1 (6 bases). Between the trimmed V and J ends, which lost 4 bases and 5 bases, there was a span of 14 bases. Germline V gene sequence: CDR1 GTSNPN, CDR2 SVGIG (reference sequence). This CDR3 is built from 13 residues. The CDR3 nucleotides read TGTGCCTGGAACTGGGGGCGCGGGGAGACCCAGTACTTC. Protein sequence: CAWNWGRGETQYF.

This chain connects TRBV6-4 to TRBJ1-1; D gene uncertain. With 2 bases removed from V and 3 bases from J, the gap between germline ends came to 7 bases. CDR3 length: 13 residues. Germline lookup yields CDR1 MRHNA and CDR2 SNTAGT. The CDR3: CASSDQRHTEAFF. DNA of the CDR3: TGTGCCAGCAGTGACCAGCGGCACACTGAAGCTTTCTTT.

Concerning this clone: A read error may produce the germline difference seen at one junction end. CDR3 loop: CASSRQVTNPPLHF. CDR3 DNA: TGTGCCAGCAGTCGACAGGTGACTAATCCACCCCTCCACTTT. The chain has TRBV6-5 and TRBJ1-6; D may be TRBD1 (6 bases). Germline V gene sequence: CDR1 MNHEY, CDR2 SVGAGI. The CDR3 totals 14 residues.

The V gene is TRBV6-5, the J gene TRBJ1-6, with D perhaps matching TRBD1 (6 bases). Trimming pared 0 bases from V and 14 bases from J, leaving 14 bases between. Germline values: CDR1 MNHEY, CDR2 SVGAGI. The CDR3 is made up of 14 amino acids. The chain's CDR3 is CASSYSIEQGSLHF. The CDR3 DNA is TGTGCCAGCAGTTACTCGATAGAACAGGGATCCCTCCACTTT.

V and J are TRBV19 and TRBJ2-1; a possible D gene is TRBD2 (6 bases). The CDR3 covers 16 residues. Trimming stripped 4 bases from V and 9 bases from J, with 22 bases between. The germline V gene encodes CDR1 LNHDA and CDR2 SQIVND (reference sequence). CDR3: CASSTPVAVAFGEQFF. The CDR3, as DNA: TGTGCCAGTAGTACGCCCGTAGCGGTGGCCTTCGGTGAGCAGTTCTTC.

The chain carries TRBV27 and TRBJ2-7; 10 nucleotides line up with TRBD1. The CDR3 is made up of 14 amino acids. The V and J ends lost 5 bases and 5 bases, in that order; junction bases with no gene match: 6. Germline CDR1 is MNHEY and CDR2 is SMNVEV (reference sequence). CDR3 DNA sequence: TGTGCCAGCAGTCCGACAGGGGGCCTCGACGAGCAGTACTTC. Translated: CASSPTGGLDEQYF.

The chain employs TRBV19 and TRBJ2-1; 8 bases are a match to TRBD2. This CDR3 has 16 amino acids. The V segment lost 9 bases and the J segment 3 bases; nucleotides outside the gene matches: 13. CDR1 is LNHDA and CDR2 is SQIVND in the germline V gene (reference sequence). DNA of the CDR3: TGTGCCAGCTCGAACGGGGGCGGGAGGAGCTACAATGAGCAGTTCTTC. This sequence encodes CASSNGGGRSYNEQFF.

The J gene is TRBJ2-5, the V gene TRBV10-3; 9 nucleotides agree with TRBD2. Gene TRBJ2-7 matches the end of the DNA better, so the J call may be wrong. Germline-derived CDR1 and CDR2 are ENHRY and SYGVKD. The CDR3 runs to 15 residues. CDR3 nucleotide sequence: TGTGCCATCAAGAACCGGACTAGCGCTGGCTACGAGCAGTACTTC. Translated, it gives CAIKNRTSAGYEQYF.

The rearrangement uses TRBV7-9 and TRBJ1-2; possibly TRBD1 for D (6 bases). The germline V and J ends were trimmed by 5 bases and 4 bases, with 11 bases remaining between them. Per the germline V gene, CDR1 is SEHNR and CDR2 is FQNEAQ (reference sequence). The length of the CDR3 is 13 residues. CDR3 sequence reads: CASSTTGIYGYTF. CDR3 coding DNA: TGTGCCAGCAGCACCACAGGGATCTATGGCTACACCTTC.

This clone occurred a few times. The chain links TRBV4-2 to TRBJ2-3; TRBD2 matches 9 bases. The CDR3 runs 17 residues. The germline V gene has CDR1 LGHNA and CDR2 YNFKEQ. Unmatched junction bases numbered 5, after V lost 0 bases and J lost 1 base. The CDR3 coding sequence is TGTGCCAGCAGCCAAGACTTGGAGCGGGGGGGCACAGATACGCAGTATTTT. Its protein product is CASSQDLERGGTDTQYF.

The chain carries TRBV6-5 and TRBJ1-1; no clear D gene. Germline V lookup: CDR1 MNHEY, CDR2 SVGAGI. This CDR3 is 15 amino acids long. Between the trimmed V and J ends, which lost 0 bases and 3 bases, there was a span of 11 bases. The CDR3 loop reads CASSYSWRKYTEAFF. The CDR3, as DNA: TGTGCCAGCAGTTACTCGTGGAGAAAGTACACTGAAGCTTTCTTT.

The chain uses TRBV5-1 and TRBJ1-2, with a tentative D call TRBD1 (5 bases). Between the trimmed V and J ends, which lost 4 bases and 8 bases, there was a span of 15 bases. The germline V gene encodes CDR1 SGHRS and CDR2 YFSETQ. The CDR3 is made up of 13 amino acids. CDR3 nucleotides: TGCGCCAGCAGCCCGGACCTCTACAGGGGCTACACCTTC. Translation gives CASSPDLYRGYTF.

CDR3 DNA: TGTGCCAGTAGTATCACGCCTTCCGGGACAGCGAGAAACATTCAGTACTTC. Its protein is CASSITPSGTARNIQYF. The V gene is TRBV19, the J gene TRBJ2-4; 7 bases agree with TRBD1. V gave up 3 bases and J gave up 6 bases; unmatched junction bases: 14. Germline values: CDR1 LNHDA, CDR2 SQIVND (reference sequence). This CDR3 comprises 17 residues.